This TCR beta chain was profiled in a study of blood T cell repertoires in COVID-19. In the study overall: Spain, Italy and the United States supplied samples that represented acute and convalescent COVID-19. The cDNA or gDNA used as material had been derived from T cells, B-cell-depleted T cells, or PBMCs.

The CDR3 is made up of 15 amino acids. From germline, CDR1 is SGHRS and CDR2 YFSETQ. With V trimmed by 0 bases and J by 2 bases, 1 base remained unmatched. In the original analysis: Estimates of nucleated cell counts were drawn from the amplification of reference gene primers. The table came from immunoSEQ multiplex PCR; TCRdb's copy has only in-frame clones and leaves some out. Clonal size and the V and J genes are those of that table, whereas D and trimming came from the DNA. The data hold a few hundred thousand clones, with about 86% observed a single time. This clone was detected a few times. Specimen: peripheral blood. The chain is built from TRBV5-1 and TRBJ2-2, with 7 bases matching TRBD1. This clonotype was obtained from a man older than 75 with acute or convalescent COVID-19. The chain's CDR3 is CASSLGQGNTGELFF. CDR3 DNA: TGCGCCAGCAGCTTGGGACAGGGCAACACCGGGGAGCTGTTTTTT.